This is a list of T cell receptor beta chains from one sample in a study of cytomegalovirus exposure and HLA in healthy donors. Assay used: immunoSEQ multiplex PCR; TCRdb lists only in-frame clones, some missing. The data contain roughly 130,000 clones, 80% of them singletons. The material sequenced was PBMCs. These receptors originate from a man aged 40-50 years in good health and CMV-seronegative. Each CDR3 is given with its conserved first and last residue. Each record gives: V gene, clone size, D gene, J gene, CDR3 protein, CDR3 DNA. D genes are given only for firm matches. Part of the rows lack a size; the others show once, few, many or a class for expanded clones.

v_gene: TRBV27
abundance: NA
d_gene: NA
j_gene: TRBJ1-6
CDR3aa: CASSLSPGMNSPLHF
CDR3nt: TGTGCCAGCAGTTTGTCCCCAGGAATGAATTCACCCCTCCACTTT

v_gene: TRBV15
abundance: few
d_gene: TRBD1
j_gene: TRBJ1-2
CDR3aa: CATSRDREWYGYTF
CDR3nt: TGTGCCACCAGCCGGGACAGGGAATGGTATGGCTACACCTTC

v_gene: TRBV5-3
abundance: NA
d_gene: TRBD1
j_gene: TRBJ1-2
CDR3aa: CARRDGQGGYGYTF
CDR3nt: TGTGCCAGAAGAGACGGACAGGGAGGCTATGGCTACACCTTC

v_gene: TRBV6-4
abundance: NA
d_gene: TRBD1
j_gene: TRBJ1-2
CDR3aa: CASRDAGGDGYTF
CDR3nt: TGTGCCAGCAGGGATGCAGGGGGCGATGGCTACACCTTC

v_gene: TRBV28
abundance: NA
d_gene: NA
j_gene: TRBJ1-6
CDR3aa: CASRELDSPLHF
CDR3nt: TGTGCCAGCAGAGAACTCGATTCACCCCTCCACTTT

v_gene: TRBV10-3
abundance: NA
d_gene: TRBD1
j_gene: TRBJ2-2
CDR3aa: CAISQTGEDTGELFF
CDR3nt: TGTGCCATCAGCCAGACAGGGGAGGACACCGGGGAGCTGTTTTTT

v_gene: TRBV6-4
abundance: NA
d_gene: NA
j_gene: TRBJ1-5
CDR3aa: CASSTDSNQPQHF
CDR3nt: TGTGCCAGCAGTACAGATAGCAATCAGCCCCAGCATTTT

v_gene: TRBV5-1
abundance: once
d_gene: TRBD1
j_gene: TRBJ1-4
CDR3aa: CASSEGQGTNEKLFF
CDR3nt: TGCGCCAGCAGCGAGGGACAGGGAACTAATGAAAAACTGTTTTTT

v_gene: TRBV6-5
abundance: few
d_gene: NA
j_gene: TRBJ2-1
CDR3aa: CASSYARAGYNEQFF
CDR3nt: TGTGCCAGCAGTTACGCCAGGGCAGGATACAATGAGCAGTTCTTC

v_gene: TRBV6-5
abundance: NA
d_gene: TRBD2
j_gene: TRBJ2-3
CDR3aa: CASSYVAGADTQYF
CDR3nt: TGTGCCAGCAGTTACGTGGCGGGGGCAGATACGCAGTATTTT

v_gene: TRBV28
abundance: few
d_gene: TRBD1
j_gene: TRBJ2-5
CDR3aa: CASSPGDRDRGTQYF
CDR3nt: TGTGCCAGCAGCCCTGGGGACAGGGATCGGGGGACCCAGTACTTC

v_gene: TRBV6-6
abundance: NA
d_gene: NA
j_gene: TRBJ2-5
CDR3aa: CASSDSGGRETQYF
CDR3nt: TGTGCCAGCAGTGATAGTGGGGGCCGGGAGACCCAGTACTTC

v_gene: TRBV2
abundance: NA
d_gene: NA
j_gene: TRBJ1-5
CDR3aa: CASSEGLGSNQPQHF
CDR3nt: TGTGCCAGCAGTGAGGGACTGGGTAGCAATCAGCCCCAGCATTTT

v_gene: TRBV5-4
abundance: NA
d_gene: TRBD2
j_gene: TRBJ2-3
CDR3aa: CASSSRLAGGPDTQYF
CDR3nt: TGTGCCAGCAGCTCACGTCTGGCGGGGGGGCCAGATACGCAGTATTTT

v_gene: TRBV7-2
abundance: NA
d_gene: TRBD1
j_gene: TRBJ2-7
CDR3aa: CASSSGTGINEQYF
CDR3nt: TGTGCCAGCAGCTCAGGGACAGGGATCAACGAGCAGTACTTC

v_gene: TRBV29-1
abundance: NA
d_gene: NA
j_gene: TRBJ1-1
CDR3aa: CSVSFNTEAFF
CDR3nt: TGCAGCGTTTCTTTCAACACTGAAGCTTTCTTT

v_gene: TRBV5-1
abundance: NA
d_gene: NA
j_gene: TRBJ1-1
CDR3aa: CASSLSRGTEAFF
CDR3nt: TGCGCCAGCAGCCTTTCCAGGGGCACTGAAGCTTTCTTT

v_gene: TRBV5-1
abundance: NA
d_gene: TRBD1
j_gene: TRBJ1-6
CDR3aa: CASSPRGQSASSPLHF
CDR3nt: TGCGCCAGCAGCCCCCGGGGACAGTCTGCGAGTTCACCCCTCCACTTT

v_gene: TRBV27
abundance: NA
d_gene: NA
j_gene: TRBJ1-5
CDR3aa: CASSPAGKDQPQHF
CDR3nt: TGTGCCAGCAGCCCCGCAGGGAAGGATCAGCCCCAGCATTTT

v_gene: TRBV29-1
abundance: NA
d_gene: NA
j_gene: TRBJ2-7
CDR3aa: CSVLSGAGPGYEQYF
CDR3nt: TGCAGCGTCCTGTCGGGAGCGGGCCCCGGCTACGAGCAGTACTTC

v_gene: TRBV6-5
abundance: NA
d_gene: NA
j_gene: TRBJ1-1
CDR3aa: CASTRTGRTEAFF
CDR3nt: TGTGCCAGCACGAGGACGGGGAGGACTGAAGCTTTCTTT

v_gene: TRBV25-1
abundance: NA
d_gene: NA
j_gene: TRBJ2-7
CDR3aa: CASSEKGLQQYF
CDR3nt: TGTGCCAGCAGTGAAAAGGGACTCCAGCAGTACTTC

v_gene: TRBV7-2
abundance: NA
d_gene: NA
j_gene: TRBJ2-3
CDR3aa: CASSPLGDTQYF
CDR3nt: TGTGCCAGCAGTCCCCTTGGCGATACGCAGTATTTT

v_gene: TRBV6-4
abundance: NA
d_gene: NA
j_gene: TRBJ1-5
CDR3aa: CASNRDRCNQPQHF
CDR3nt: TGTGCCAGCAACCGAGACAGGTGTAATCAGCCCCAGCATTTT

v_gene: TRBV5-1
abundance: NA
d_gene: TRBD2
j_gene: TRBJ2-3
CDR3aa: CASSFRGGAGDTQYF
CDR3nt: TGCGCCAGCAGCTTCCGCGGGGGGGCAGGAGATACGCAGTATTTT

v_gene: TRBV30
abundance: NA
d_gene: TRBD2
j_gene: TRBJ2-1
CDR3aa: CAWSGGLAGGTEQFF
CDR3nt: TGTGCCTGGAGTGGGGGACTAGCGGGGGGGACTGAGCAGTTCTTC

v_gene: TRBV5-8
abundance: NA
d_gene: NA
j_gene: TRBJ1-3
CDR3aa: CASSFTGPGNTIYF
CDR3nt: TGTGCCAGCAGCTTCACAGGGCCTGGAAACACCATATATTTT

v_gene: TRBV5-1
abundance: few
d_gene: NA
j_gene: TRBJ2-1
CDR3aa: CASSLGGVDYNEQFF
CDR3nt: TGCGCCAGCAGCTTGGGCGGGGTAGACTACAATGAGCAGTTCTTC

v_gene: TRBV2
abundance: few
d_gene: TRBD1
j_gene: TRBJ2-7
CDR3aa: CASRSGTGASYEQYF
CDR3nt: TGTGCCAGCAGGTCCGGGACAGGGGCCTCCTACGAGCAGTACTTC

v_gene: TRBV19
abundance: NA
d_gene: TRBD2
j_gene: TRBJ2-3
CDR3aa: CASSISAGGTDTQYF
CDR3nt: TGTGCCAGTAGTATCTCTGCGGGAGGCACAGATACGCAGTATTTT

v_gene: TRBV2
abundance: NA
d_gene: NA
j_gene: TRBJ1-2
CDR3aa: CASSPYNYGYTF
CDR3nt: TGTGCCAGCAGCCCCTATAACTATGGCTACACCTTC

v_gene: TRBV28
abundance: NA
d_gene: NA
j_gene: TRBJ2-5
CDR3aa: CASSFSGGAETQYF
CDR3nt: TGTGCCAGCAGTTTTTCTGGGGGCGCAGAGACCCAGTACTTC

v_gene: TRBV27
abundance: NA
d_gene: TRBD1
j_gene: TRBJ1-1
CDR3aa: CASRGDSGYTEAFF
CDR3nt: TGTGCCAGCAGGGGGGACAGTGGATACACTGAAGCTTTCTTT

v_gene: TRBV27
abundance: NA
d_gene: TRBD1
j_gene: TRBJ2-7
CDR3aa: CASSRDRMPGEQYF
CDR3nt: TGTGCCAGCAGCCGGGACAGAATGCCTGGAGAGCAGTACTTC

v_gene: TRBV2
abundance: NA
d_gene: NA
j_gene: TRBJ1-2
CDR3aa: CASTRSSASGNWTF
CDR3nt: TGTGCCAGCACTCGATCGTCGGCATCGGGGAATTGGACCTTC

v_gene: TRBV18
abundance: NA
d_gene: NA
j_gene: TRBJ2-5
CDR3aa: CASSPSSNRGETQYF
CDR3nt: TGTGCCAGCTCACCCTCTAGCAACCGGGGAGAGACCCAGTACTTC

v_gene: TRBV28
abundance: NA
d_gene: TRBD1
j_gene: TRBJ2-5
CDR3aa: CASSFLPQGFETQYF
CDR3nt: TGTGCCAGCAGTTTTCTCCCACAGGGGTTTGAGACCCAGTACTTC

v_gene: TRBV6-5
abundance: few
d_gene: NA
j_gene: TRBJ1-2
CDR3aa: CASSQMGGADYGYTF
CDR3nt: TGTGCCAGCAGTCAGATGGGGGGGGCGGACTATGGCTACACCTTC

v_gene: TRBV7-6
abundance: NA
d_gene: TRBD1
j_gene: TRBJ2-5
CDR3aa: CASSLNRGWETQYF
CDR3nt: TGTGCCAGCAGCCTGAACAGGGGATGGGAGACCCAGTACTTC

v_gene: TRBV5-1
abundance: NA
d_gene: NA
j_gene: TRBJ2-5
CDR3aa: CASSVRRGETQYF
CDR3nt: TGCGCCAGCAGTGTCCGGCGGGGAGAGACCCAGTACTTC

v_gene: TRBV6-6
abundance: NA
d_gene: NA
j_gene: TRBJ1-5
CDR3aa: CASSSTTGYQPQHF
CDR3nt: TGTGCCAGCAGTTCCACTACAGGGTACCAGCCCCAGCATTTT

v_gene: TRBV28
abundance: NA
d_gene: NA
j_gene: TRBJ1-6
CDR3aa: CASRRTVNSPLHF
CDR3nt: TGTGCCAGCAGGCGGACAGTAAATTCACCCCTCCACTTT

v_gene: TRBV19
abundance: NA
d_gene: TRBD1
j_gene: TRBJ2-7
CDR3aa: CASSISGQGDYEQYF
CDR3nt: TGTGCCAGTAGTATCTCCGGACAGGGAGACTACGAGCAGTACTTC

v_gene: TRBV28
abundance: few
d_gene: TRBD2
j_gene: TRBJ2-1
CDR3aa: CASSFSGRAEDEQFF
CDR3nt: TGTGCCAGCAGTTTTAGCGGGAGGGCCGAGGATGAGCAGTTCTTC

v_gene: TRBV27
abundance: NA
d_gene: NA
j_gene: TRBJ2-3
CDR3aa: CASSLFGARQDTQYF
CDR3nt: TGTGCCAGCAGTTTATTTGGGGCTAGACAGGATACGCAGTATTTT

v_gene: TRBV2
abundance: NA
d_gene: TRBD1
j_gene: TRBJ2-7
CDR3aa: CASSDGGTGEQYF
CDR3nt: TGTGCCAGCAGTGATGGAGGGACAGGTGAGCAGTACTTC

v_gene: TRBV6-1
abundance: NA
d_gene: TRBD2
j_gene: TRBJ2-7
CDR3aa: CASSQAGDSYEQYF
CDR3nt: TGTGCCAGCAGCCAAGCGGGGGACTCCTACGAGCAGTACTTC

v_gene: TRBV2
abundance: NA
d_gene: TRBD2
j_gene: TRBJ2-2
CDR3aa: CASSRTSTNTGELFF
CDR3nt: TGTGCCAGCAGCAGGACTAGTACGAACACCGGGGAGCTGTTTTTT

v_gene: TRBV2
abundance: NA
d_gene: NA
j_gene: TRBJ1-5
CDR3aa: CASSASQVSNQPQHF
CDR3nt: TGTGCCAGCAGTGCCTCACAGGTTAGCAATCAGCCCCAGCATTTT

v_gene: TRBV19
abundance: once
d_gene: TRBD2
j_gene: TRBJ2-7
CDR3aa: CASSMGLARRQQYF
CDR3nt: TGTGCCAGTAGTATGGGACTAGCGCGAAGGCAGCAGTACTTC

v_gene: TRBV2
abundance: NA
d_gene: TRBD2
j_gene: TRBJ2-5
CDR3aa: CASTAGTSGIETQYF
CDR3nt: TGTGCCAGCACGGCTGGGACTAGCGGGATAGAGACCCAGTACTTC

v_gene: TRBV7-2
abundance: NA
d_gene: TRBD1
j_gene: TRBJ1-1
CDR3aa: CASRGTGGASAFF
CDR3nt: TGTGCCAGCAGGGGGACAGGGGGCGCCTCGGCTTTCTTT

v_gene: TRBV28
abundance: few
d_gene: NA
j_gene: TRBJ2-7
CDR3aa: CASSRGSGGSYEQYF
CDR3nt: TGTGCCAGCAGCCGAGGGTCTGGCGGCTCCTACGAGCAGTACTTC

v_gene: TRBV28
abundance: NA
d_gene: TRBD2
j_gene: TRBJ2-1
CDR3aa: CASTGLAGYNEQFF
CDR3nt: TGTGCCAGCACAGGACTAGCGGGATACAATGAGCAGTTCTTC

v_gene: TRBV5-1
abundance: NA
d_gene: NA
j_gene: TRBJ2-6
CDR3aa: CASSLLGGSGANVLTF
CDR3nt: TGCGCCAGCAGCTTGTTAGGGGGCTCTGGGGCCAACGTCCTGACTTTC

v_gene: TRBV7-9
abundance: NA
d_gene: NA
j_gene: TRBJ1-2
CDR3aa: CASSFEALDGYTF
CDR3nt: TGTGCCAGCAGCTTCGAAGCCTTGGATGGCTACACCTTC

v_gene: TRBV28
abundance: few
d_gene: TRBD2
j_gene: TRBJ2-1
CDR3aa: CASSLWGRGVYNEQFF
CDR3nt: TGTGCCAGCAGTTTATGGGGGCGGGGGGTCTACAATGAGCAGTTCTTC

v_gene: TRBV5-1
abundance: NA
d_gene: NA
j_gene: TRBJ2-6
CDR3aa: CASSLPGIAGANVLTF
CDR3nt: TGCGCCAGCAGCCTCCCGGGGATTGCTGGGGCCAACGTCCTGACTTTC